This TCR beta chain was profiled in a study of vaccination and CD4 T cells after COVID-19. General study points: The median number of SARS-CoV-2-reactive clonotypes increased from about 20 to 38, a change that did not reach significance.

Once obtained from cultured CD4+ T cells, the DNA was sequenced using the Oncomine TCR Beta short-read assay. TCRdb processed the PCR reads anew with MiXCR; each CDR3 protein has one entry. This sample carries 20,000 or so distinct CDR3 sequences, roughly 50% of them seen once, and the ten largest clones take 9.5% to 13%. This sample's treatment: roughly ten-day PBMC culture with coronavirus spike peptide pools or control peptides (ViraFEST assay). Expansion of antigen-specific T cells with peptide pools by ViraFEST preceded sequencing of TCRs. The CDR3 sequence is 19 residues long. V dropped 2 bases and J dropped 2 bases, with 19 bases sitting between them. Germline lookup yields CDR1 MNHEY and CDR2 SVGAGI. Turning to this clonotype: Its matching antigen is unknown.

The chain uses TRBV6-5 and TRBJ2-6, with a tentative D call TRBD2 (6 bases). Sequences were derived from CD4+ T cells from blood, cultured in vitro, sampled before SARS-CoV-2 vaccination. The receptor's source is a human donor who had recovered from COVID-19. CDR3 bases: TGTGCCAGCAGTTACGGGGCGTTTTCGGGGACTGCTGGGGCCAACGTCCTGACTTTC. Its protein is CASSYGAFSGTAGANVLTF.